These 3 T cell receptor beta chains were sequenced from one sample in a study of Ad26.COV2.S vaccination and SARS-CoV-2 variants. This table comes from immunoSEQ multiplex PCR, and its TCRdb copy is limited to in-frame clones, with some not included. The data hold 350,000 to 450,000 clones, with 85% observed a single time. Treatment denoted: 15 to 20 received Ad26.COV2.S at low or high dose, single or two shots; about 5 received placebo; per-sample allocation not given. Sampling was performed 63 days after the first vaccine or placebo injection. Sequencing used peripheral blood, obtained in a trial of Ad26.COV2.S vaccine versus placebo. Every receptor here comes from a person between 18 and 60 years old who received the Ad26.COV2.S COVID-19 vaccine or a placebo.

This clone came up once. This rearrangement joins TRBV7-9 to TRBJ1-4; 10 bases line up with TRBD1. Germline V gene lookup returns CDR1 SEHNR and CDR2 FQNEAQ (reference sequence). This CDR3 is 15 amino acids long. V dropped 6 bases and J dropped 8; count of bases not matched to a gene: 9. The CDR3: CASRLTGTGEEKLFF. CDR3 coding DNA: TGTGCCAGCAGACTAACCGGGACAGGGGAGGAAAAACTGTTTTTT.

The chain carries TRBV19 and TRBJ2-2; the match to TRBD1 covers 9 bases. Germline-derived CDR1 and CDR2 are LNHDA and SQIVND (reference sequence). J lost 3 bases, V lost 6 bases, and 8 bases had no gene match. This CDR3 is 16 amino acids long. Here the CDR3 DNA reads TGTGCCAGTAGCAGAACCGGGACAGGGTACACCGGGGAGCTGTTTTTT. It encodes CASSRTGTGYTGELFF. Filled out from reference TRBV19 and TRBJ2-2, the complete variable domain reads DGGITQSPKYLFRKEGQNVTLSCEQNLNHDAMYWYRQDPGQGLRLIYYSQIVNDFQKGDIAEGYSVSREKKESFPLTVTSAQKNPTAFYLCASSRTGTGYTGELFFGEGSRLTVL.

This chain links TRBV27 with TRBJ2-7, with TRBD2 identical over 7 bases. The CDR3 runs 18 residues. Germline CDR1 and CDR2: MNHEY and SMNVEV (reference sequence). Trimming cost V 2 bases and J 3 bases; bases outside gene matches: 16. The CDR3 region has the DNA TGTGCCAGCAGTTTAGGAGGGTACTTGGGAGGGAGGGACTACGAGCAGTACTTC. This encodes CASSLGGYLGGRDYEQYF.